This T cell receptor (beta chain) was identified in a study of blood T cell repertoires in COVID-19. Study context: The United States, Italy and Spain provided the acute and convalescent COVID-19 samples. T cells, B-cell-depleted T cells, or PBMCs supplied cDNA or gDNA.

Data came from immunoSEQ multiplex PCR; TCRdb stores just in-frame clones and leaves some out. The sample shows 83,000 or so clones, around 80% of them seen only once. The germline V gene has CDR1 LNHDA and CDR2 SQIVND (reference sequence). Trimming removed 7 bases from V and 5 bases from J; junction bases left unmatched: 1. The CDR3 loop spans 12 amino acids. The receptor comes from a human donor in a cohort sampled during active COVID-19. Sample: peripheral blood. J is TRBJ1-5 and V is TRBV19; 8 nucleotides agree with TRBD1. Here the CDR3 DNA reads TGTGCCAGTACACAGGGGGATCAGCCCCAGCATTTT. Translation gives CASTQGDQPQHF. Drawing the rest from reference TRBV19 and TRBJ1-5, the complete variable domain is DGGITQSPKYLFRKEGQNVTLSCEQNLNHDAMYWYRQDPGQGLRLIYYSQIVNDFQKGDIAEGYSVSREKKESFPLTVTSAQKNPTAFYLCASTQGDQPQHFGDGTRLSIL.